A single sample is the source of the 28 T cell receptor beta chains below, sequenced in a study of blood T cell repertoires in COVID-19. Repertoires were generated with immunoSEQ multiplex PCR, while TCRdb's copy carries only in-frame clones and drops some. The sample records over 200,000 clones, 88% being singletons. Material for sequencing was peripheral blood. The receptors here all came from a human donor in a cohort sampled during active COVID-19.

The J gene is TRBJ1-2, the V gene TRBV25-1, with 8 bases aligning to TRBD1. The length of the CDR3 is 16 residues. V gave up 4 bases and J gave up 2 bases; unmatched junction bases: 9. From germline, CDR1 is MGHDK and CDR2 SYGVNS. This CDR3 is CASSVATGASNYGYTF. In DNA form, the CDR3 reads TGTGCCAGCAGTGTCGCGACAGGGGCCTCCAACTATGGCTACACCTTC.

This sequence joins TRBV3-1 (or the pseudogene TRBV3-2) and TRBJ2-6; no firm D call. With 4 bases removed from V and 0 bases from J, the gap between germline ends came to 10 bases. CDR3 length: 16 residues. Germline-derived CDR1 and CDR2 are LGHDT and YNNKEL (reference sequence). CDR3 DNA: TGTGCCAGCAGCCTGATGGGCCTCTCTGGGGCCAACGTCCTGACTTTC. Protein sequence: CASSLMGLSGANVLTF.

In this sample, this clone turned up once. V gene TRBV4-1 combines with J gene TRBJ1-1; D is unresolved. The CDR3 spans 15 residues. Germline CDR1 is MGHRA and CDR2 is YSYEKL. The V end was cut by 1 base, the J end by 4 bases, with 13 bases between. CDR3: CASSQGGGFLTEAFF. CDR3 bases: TGCGCCAGCAGCCAAGGTGGCGGATTCCTCACTGAAGCTTTCTTT.

The chain uses TRBV6-2 or TRBV6-3 and TRBJ2-7, with TRBD2 as a possible D gene (5 bases). V lost 2 bases and J 2 bases, leaving 16 bases between the germline ends. The CDR3 spans 16 residues. Per the germline V gene, CDR1 is MNHEY and CDR2 is SVGEGT. The CDR3 DNA follows: TGTGCCAGCAGTTACGAAGAAGGAGCGGTGACCTACGAGCAGTACTTC. Protein: CASSYEEGAVTYEQYF.

The chain joins TRBV27 to TRBJ1-3; D gene unclear. Looked up from germline, CDR1 is MNHEY and CDR2 is SMNVEV (reference sequence). V lost 3 bases and J lost 0, with 6 bases in between. This CDR3 is built from 14 residues. CDR3 residues: CASSFRSSGNTIYF. DNA of the CDR3: TGTGCCAGCAGTTTTCGCAGCTCTGGAAACACCATATATTTT.

This chain connects TRBV7-2 to TRBJ2-3; TRBD2 aligns across 7 bases. Losses at the gene ends were 5 bases for V and 2 bases for J; bases not matched to a gene: 10. Germline CDR1 and CDR2: SGHTA and FQGNSA. CDR3 length: 16 residues. The chain's CDR3 is CASSPARLATTDTQYF. The CDR3 nucleotides read TGTGCCAGCAGCCCAGCCCGACTAGCTACCACAGATACGCAGTATTTT.

This clone was found once. DNA of the CDR3: TGTGCCAGCAGCTTATTGAGGAGGAACTCCTACGAGCAGTACTTC. This encodes CASSLLRRNSYEQYF. The chain combines TRBV13 with TRBJ2-7; D is perhaps TRBD2 (5 bases). V shed 2 bases and J shed 0 bases, with 11 bases lying between them. Germline loops: CDR1 PRHDT, CDR2 FYEKMQ (reference sequence). The CDR3 sequence is 15 residues long.

V and J are TRBV5-6 and TRBJ2-1; TRBD2 aligns across 10 bases. The CDR3 extends over 16 amino acids. V shed 0 bases, J shed 2 bases, and the junction held 2 bases outside the gene matches. Germline V lookup: CDR1 SGHDT, CDR2 YYEEEE. CDR3 coding DNA: TGTGCCAGCAGCTTGGGAGCGGGGGGGACCTACAATGAGCAGTTCTTC. It codes for CASSLGAGGTYNEQFF.

The chain carries TRBV7-9 and TRBJ1-2, with 9 bases aligning to TRBD1. CDR1 SEHNR and CDR2 FQNEAQ come from the germline V gene (reference sequence). V was pared by 5 bases and J by 3 bases, with 4 bases of the junction left unmatched. The CDR3 consists of 14 residues. The CDR3 here is CASSKGQGDYGYTF. In DNA form, the CDR3 reads TGTGCCAGCAGCAAGGGACAGGGTGACTATGGCTACACCTTC.

This clone was seen only once. The V gene is TRBV15, the J gene TRBJ2-7; D possibly corresponds to TRBD1 (6 bases). Trimming took off 3 bases at V and 1 base at J, with 10 bases between the two ends. The CDR3 contains 14 residues. Germline assignment: CDR1 LNHNV and CDR2 YYDKDF (reference sequence). The CDR3 loop is CATSSDRTSYEQYF. CDR3 DNA sequence: TGTGCCACCAGCAGTGACAGGACATCCTACGAGCAGTACTTC.

The chain uses TRBV10-3 and TRBJ2-3; 8 bases are a match to TRBD1. Germline-derived CDR1 and CDR2 are ENHRY and SYGVKD. With 7 bases clipped from V and 2 bases from J, the junction kept 5 bases outside the gene matches. The CDR3 length is 14 residues. In nucleotides, the CDR3 is TGTGCCATCATGGGGACAGGACCCACAGATACGCAGTATTTT. Translating it yields CAIMGTGPTDTQYF.

The chain employs TRBV7-2 and TRBJ2-7; D is unresolved. CDR1 is SGHTA and CDR2 is FQGNSA in the germline V gene. CDR3 length: 15 residues. The germline V and J ends were trimmed by 5 bases and 3 bases, with 17 bases remaining between them. The CDR3 DNA reads as TGTGCCAGCAGCCCGAACCGTGCTACTGGCTACGAGCAGTACTTC. Its protein product is CASSPNRATGYEQYF.

The V and J genes are TRBV7-9 and TRBJ2-1; 13 nucleotides agree with TRBD2. J gave up 0 bases and V 4 bases, and 9 bases lay outside the gene matches. Per germline, CDR1 SEHNR and CDR2 FQNEAQ (reference sequence). The CDR3 is made up of 19 amino acids. In nucleotides, the CDR3 is TGTGCCAGCAGCTCGGGACTAGCGGGAAGCCAGAGCTCCTACAATGAGCAGTTCTTC. Protein product: CASSSGLAGSQSSYNEQFF.

This sequence joins TRBV19 and TRBJ1-5; maybe TRBD1 (5 bases). This CDR3 is built from 13 residues. Germline CDR1 reads LNHDA; CDR2 reads SQIVND (reference sequence). V was shortened by 6 bases and J by 7 bases, with 13 bases between the two germline ends. The DNA of the CDR3 is TGTGCCAGTAGCCGTATGGAGGGGCAGCCCCAGCATTTT. Its protein product is CASSRMEGQPQHF.

This clone has only a few counts. This chain connects TRBV2 to TRBJ1-2; D might be TRBD1 (5 bases). This CDR3 is 12 amino acids long. Deletions cut 7 bases from V and 10 bases from J, with 16 bases between. The germline gives CDR1 SNHLY, CDR2 FYNNEI. The CDR3 region is CASMSQGRVYTF. The CDR3 nucleotides read TGTGCCAGCATGTCCCAGGGAAGAGTCTACACCTTC.

The J gene is TRBJ1-6, the V gene TRBV9; a weak D match, TRBD1 (5 bases). CDR1 and CDR2 from the germline V gene are SGDLS and YYNGEE. Between the trimmed V and J ends, which lost 2 bases and 7 bases, there was a span of 13 bases. This CDR3 comprises 15 residues. Here the CDR3 reads CASSVGGATNSPLHF. The CDR3 region has the DNA TGTGCCAGCAGCGTGGGAGGGGCTACGAATTCACCCCTCCACTTT.

This clone has a handful of counts. The rearrangement links TRBV9 to TRBJ2-7; D not certain. V was clipped by 0 bases and J by 3 bases, with 10 bases between them. This CDR3 is 14 amino acids long. Germline V gene sequence: CDR1 SGDLS, CDR2 YYNGEE. The CDR3 nucleotides read TGTGCCAGCAGCGTAGCTAGTGAGGACTACGAGCAGTACTTC. This codes for CASSVASEDYEQYF. The full variable domain, its missing parts supplied by reference TRBV9 and TRBJ2-7, is DSGVTQTPKHLITATGQRVTLRCSPRSGDLSVYWYQQSLDQGLQFLIQYYNGEERAKGNILERFSAQQFPDLHSELNLSSLELGDSALYFCASSVASEDYEQYFGPGTRLTVT.

V and J are TRBV11-2 and TRBJ2-7, with D maybe TRBD2 (5 bases). Trimming took off 6 bases at V and 0 bases at J, with 18 bases between the two ends. The germline gives CDR1 SGHAT, CDR2 FQNNGV. The CDR3 is 16 residues long. CDR3 region: CASRFFHLGSSYEQYF. For the CDR3, the DNA is TGTGCCAGCAGATTCTTTCATCTGGGGAGCTCCTACGAGCAGTACTTC. The entire variable domain, with the rest obtained from reference TRBV11-2 and TRBJ2-7, is as follows: EAGVAQSPRYKIIEKRQSVAFWCNPISGHATLYWYQQILGQGPKLLIQFQNNGVVDDSQLPKDRFSAERLKGVDSTLKIQPAKLEDSAVYLCASRFFHLGSSYEQYFGPGTRLTVT.

This chain connects TRBV9 to TRBJ2-1; D may be TRBD2 (6 bases). V was clipped by 4 bases and J by 10 bases, with 9 bases between them. This CDR3 region has 11 residues. Germline CDR1 and CDR2: SGDLS and YYNGEE. The CDR3, as DNA: TGTGCCAGCAGCAGAGGAGGGGAGCAGTTCTTC. Residues: CASSRGGEQFF.

In nucleotides, the CDR3 is TGTGCCAGCAGCCAAGCGGGATACAATGAGCAGTTCTTC. Protein sequence: CASSQAGYNEQFF. The J gene is TRBJ2-1, the V gene TRBV14; tentatively, D is TRBD2 (5 bases). This CDR3 region has 13 residues. V lost 1 base and J 4 bases, leaving 5 bases between the germline ends. The germline V gene has CDR1 SGHDN and CDR2 FVKESK.

The chain links TRBV7-8 to TRBJ2-7, with 9 bases fitting TRBD2. J lost 1 base, V lost 4 bases, and 8 bases had no gene match. Germline loops: CDR1 SGHVS, CDR2 FQNEAQ. This CDR3 has 16 amino acids. The CDR3 loop reads CASSSKGREGSYEQYF. The CDR3 DNA is TGTGCCAGCAGCTCAAAGGGGCGGGAGGGTTCCTACGAGCAGTACTTC. The full variable domain, with the rest looked up from reference TRBV7-8 and TRBJ2-7, is GAGVSQSPRYKVAKRGQDVALRCDPISGHVSLFWYQQALGQGPEFLTYFQNEAQLDKSGLPSDRFFAERPEGSVSTLKIQRTQQEDSAVYLCASSSKGREGSYEQYFGPGTRLTVT.

This clone appeared once. The J gene is TRBJ1-2, the V gene TRBV11-2; D unresolved. The CDR3 runs to 15 residues. V was pared by 0 bases and J by 5 bases, with 13 bases between. In germline, CDR1 is SGHAT, CDR2 FQNNGV. For the CDR3, the DNA is TGTGCCAGCAGCTTAGATCGCGTATCCGCATATGGCTACACCTTC. Protein sequence: CASSLDRVSAYGYTF.

The chain joins TRBV5-8 to TRBJ1-2; D is undetermined. The CDR3 length is 11 residues. Germline V gives CDR1 SGHTS, CDR2 YDEGEE. The ends were cut back, 4 bases at V and 8 bases at J, with 9 bases in the middle. CDR3 amino acids: CASSHSLGYTF. As DNA, the CDR3 is TGTGCCAGCAGCCATAGTCTAGGCTACACCTTC.

The V and J genes are TRBV28 and TRBJ2-7; 7 nucleotides align to TRBD1. Germline V gene data show CDR1 as MDHEN and CDR2 as SYDVKM. The CDR3 sequence is 18 residues long. With V trimmed by 6 bases and J by 3 bases, 20 bases remained unmatched. CDR3 residues: CASSANRGSVRLIYEQYF. CDR3 nucleotides: TGTGCCAGCAGCGCGAACAGGGGAAGCGTACGACTTATCTACGAGCAGTACTTC.

This clone appeared once. The chain joins TRBV29-1 to TRBJ2-7; TRBD2 aligns across 10 bases. Germline V gives CDR1 SQVTM, CDR2 ANQGSEA. This CDR3 is built from 12 residues. V was clipped by 7 bases and J by 2 bases; unmatched bases: 2. The CDR3 nucleotides are TGCAGCGGGACTAGCGGACCCTACGAGCAGTACTTC. Translating it yields CSGTSGPYEQYF.

This clone was observed once. The chain is built from TRBV11-2 and TRBJ2-7; the D is unclear. V dropped 1 base and J dropped 3 bases, with 10 bases sitting between them. The germline V gene has CDR1 SGHAT and CDR2 FQNNGV. The CDR3 is 14 residues long. CDR3 protein: CASSLGGQDYEQYF. CDR3 sequence (DNA): TGTGCCAGCAGCTTAGGAGGTCAAGACTACGAGCAGTACTTC.

This chain uses TRBV28 with TRBJ2-1, with 7 bases matching TRBD2. The length of the CDR3 is 14 residues. Germline CDR1 is MDHEN and CDR2 is SYDVKM. Losses at the gene ends were 5 bases for V and 9 bases for J; bases not matched to a gene: 10. CDR3 region: CASSLRTRLGEQFF. CDR3 coding DNA: TGTGCCAGCAGTCTAAGGACTAGATTGGGTGAGCAGTTCTTC.

The rearrangement links TRBV15 to TRBJ2-7, with TRBD2 identical over 8 bases. This CDR3 contains 16 residues. J lost 3 bases, V lost 0 bases, and 7 bases had no gene match. Germline lookup yields CDR1 LNHNV and CDR2 YYDKDF (reference sequence). The CDR3 sequence: CATSRDLTSGFYEQYF. In DNA form, the CDR3 reads TGTGCCACCAGCAGAGATTTAACTAGCGGATTCTACGAGCAGTACTTC.